The clone carrying this T cell receptor beta chain has just a few counts. Its specificity is unknown. The entry originates in a study of beta chain features in type 1 diabetes. Trimming stripped 4 bases from V and 3 bases from J, with 9 bases between. Germline CDR1 reads SGHAT; CDR2 reads FQDESV (reference sequence). The CDR3 is 13 amino acids. Study-wide results and caveats: Any role of HLA type in TCRB rearrangement remained unresolved here. Among all four CD4+ subsets, Type 1 diabetes patients had TCRB CDR3s that were moderately but significantly shorter. Any PCR bias toward short templates would affect both groups alike.

The authors reverse transcribed all of the isolated RNA, so sequencing captured expressed TCRB transcripts. The protocol was immunoSEQ multiplex PCR, while the TCRdb copy is restricted to in-frame clones and leaves out a portion. The sample records 600,000 to 750,000 clones, roughly 12% being singletons. Researchers reported sorting CD4+ naive, central memory, regulatory and stem cell-like memory cells via CD45RO/CCR7/CD25/CD127/CD95/CD27. The sequence was collected from a man younger than 40 with type 1 diabetes. The chain carries TRBV11-1 and TRBJ1-2, with TRBD1 as a possible D gene (5 bases). The sample consisted of naive CD4+ T cells from blood. CDR3 sequence (DNA): TGTGCCAGCAGCTCCCGGGGGGACTATGGCTACACCTTC. As protein: CASSSRGDYGYTF.